The 22 T cell receptor beta chains below come from one sample, sequenced in a study of tumor-infiltrating lymphocytes in primary liver carcinoma. DNA and RNA were both co-extracted from about 20-30 mg of bulk tissue that had not been sorted. TCR beta cDNA was prepared out of approximately 500 ng total RNA by means of a constant-region primer. Slightly modified ARM-PCR served as the procedure for the TCR beta libraries. These libraries came from three rounds of nested multiplex PCR. A C-beta reverse primer and TRBV1-TRBV30 forward primers served in each of the first two PCR rounds, at approximately 10 cycles apiece. TCRdb re-analysed the multiplex PCR reads in MiXCR, keeping a single row per CDR3 protein. The sample includes around 40,000 distinct CDR3 sequences, approximately 70% of them seen just once. The sequencing sample was made of liver tumor tissue from sampling region 2. Subset given: tumor region T2, inferior pole. These receptors all come from a middle-aged man with primary liver carcinoma and hepatitis B virus infection.

A word on this clonotype: The final CDR3 position lacks the conserved phenylalanine or tryptophan, pointing to a likely read error. The chain uses TRBV11-1 and TRBJ2-2; D is possibly TRBD1 (6 bases). The CDR3 is made up of 13 amino acids. In germline, CDR1 is SGHAT, CDR2 FQDESV (reference sequence). CDR3 amino acids: CTSSFWDTEELFT. The DNA for the CDR3 is TGTACCAGCAGCTTTTGGGACACCGAGGAGCTGTTTACT.

Note on this clonotype: One junction end does not reproduce the germline sequence, and a read error may be involved. V usage is TRBV11-1 and J usage is TRBJ1-2; 7 nucleotides agree with TRBD1. The CDR3 contains 14 residues. In germline, CDR1 is SGHAT, CDR2 FQDESV (reference sequence). For the CDR3, the DNA is TGTGCCATCAGACCCCCAGGGACAGACTATGGCTACACTTTC. This gives the protein CAIRPPGTDYGYTF.

On this clonotype itself: An end of the junction differs from the germline gene, which may be a read error. The chain is built from TRBV11-2 and TRBJ2-7, with D unresolved. The CDR3 loop spans 11 amino acids. Germline values: CDR1 SGHAT, CDR2 FQNNGV. CDR3 residues: CASSLGYEHYF. The CDR3 bases are TGTGCCAGCAGCTTAGGCTACGAGCACTATTTC.

Remarks on this clonotype: This clone may be a read error of a much larger clone one base away. No conserved phenylalanine or tryptophan is present at the end of the CDR3, so a read error is the likely explanation. This chain uses TRBV28 with TRBJ1-1; 7 bases map to TRBD1. CDR1 is MDHEN and CDR2 is SYDVKM in the germline V gene. V gave up 2 bases and J gave up 0 bases; unmatched junction bases: 3. The CDR3 is 15 amino acids. The DNA of the CDR3 is TGTGCCAGCAGTTTACCGGGACAGATGAACACTGAAGCTTTCCTT. This sequence encodes CASSLPGQMNTEAFL.

The chain links TRBV6-1 to TRBJ2-7; unclear D gene. The length of the CDR3 is 14 residues. Trimming removed 2 bases at V and 3 bases at J, with 11 bases between. Germline V gene lookup returns CDR1 MNHNS and CDR2 SASEGT. This CDR3 reads CASSERAEYYEQYF. Written as DNA, the CDR3 is TGTGCCAGCAGTGAACGGGCTGAATACTACGAGCAGTACTTC.

This clonotype was seen repeatedly, ten times or more. The chain employs TRBV7-3 and TRBJ2-7, with D perhaps TRBD1 (5 bases). CDR1 is SGHTA and CDR2 is FQGTGA in the germline V gene. Trimming pared 3 bases from V and 5 bases from J, leaving 8 bases between. CDR3 length: 12 residues. CDR3 amino acids: CASSFRVHEQYF. The CDR3 DNA is TGTGCCAGCAGCTTCAGGGTCCACGAGCAGTACTTC.

With respect to this clonotype: Germline is not matched at one junction end, which may reflect a read error. The chain employs TRBV6-2 or TRBV6-3 and TRBJ1-1; a weak D match, TRBD1 (5 bases). The V gene's germline CDR1 is MNHEY and CDR2 SVGEGT. The CDR3 length is 14 residues. The CDR3 DNA sequence: TGTGCCTGCAGATTGCCAGGGCTAAACACTGAAGCTTTCTTT. This gives the protein CACRLPGLNTEAFF.

This clonotype has at least ten counts. This chain uses TRBV30 with TRBJ2-1; TRBD2 aligns across 15 bases. CDR1 is GTSNPN, CDR2 SVGIG, per germline (reference sequence). The CDR3 has 16 amino acids. The junction had 5 bases not matched to a gene; V was cut back by 1 base and J by 7 bases. As DNA, the CDR3 is TGTGCCTGGAGTGCTCGGACTAGCGGGAGGGAGAATGAGCAGTTCTTC. Translating it yields CAWSARTSGRENEQFF.

To note about this clonotype: The junction shows a germline mismatch at one end, possibly a read error. The V and J genes are TRBV11-2 and TRBJ2-1; 7 bases agree with TRBD2. Germline V CDR1 and CDR2: SGHAT, FQNNGV. The CDR3 has 15 residues. The CDR3 reads CASGFSGPLDNEQSF. DNA for the CDR3: TGTGCCAGCGGCTTTAGCGGGCCACTCGACAACGAGCAGTCCTTC.

Points on this clonotype: Relative to the germline gene, one junction end is altered; a read error may explain this. The CDR3 sequence is CVSSQAAVGRTGETQYF. The CDR3 bases are TGCGTCAGCAGCCAAGCGGCTGTCGGGAGGACTGGTGAGACCCAATACTTC. This chain joins TRBV4-3 and TRBJ2-5; 7 bases align to TRBD2. CDR3 length: 17 amino acids. In germline, CDR1 is LGHNA, CDR2 YSLEER.

This clonotype was recorded only once. This chain joins TRBV4-2 and TRBJ1-2, with 7 bases lining up with TRBD1. This CDR3 has 14 amino acids. The V and J ends lost 0 bases and 6 bases, in that order; junction bases with no gene match: 4. CDR1 LGHNA and CDR2 YNFKEQ come from the germline V gene. The CDR3 bases are TGTGCCAGCAGCCAAGAGTGGACAGGTGATGGCTACACCTTC. It codes for CASSQEWTGDGYTF.

This clonotype appeared a few times. This chain joins TRBV11-3 and TRBJ2-3; no reliable D call. V lost 0 bases and J 3 bases, leaving 1 base between the germline ends. The CDR3 is 12 amino acids. The germline gives CDR1 SGHNT, CDR2 YENEEA. The CDR3 nucleotides are TGTGCCAGCAGCTTAGATACAGATACGCAGTATTTT. It is translated as CASSLDTDTQYF. The variable domain in full, completed from reference TRBV11-3 and TRBJ2-3, reads EAGVVQSPRYKIIEKKQPVAFWCNPISGHNTLYWYLQNLGQGPELLIRYENEEAVDDSQLPKDRFSAERLKGVDSTLKIQPAELGDSAVYLCASSLDTDTQYFGPGTRLTVL.

The table lists this clonotype with a few counts. In DNA, the CDR3 is TGCAGTGCTAGACCCCTAGCGGGATTCACAGATACGCAGTATTTT. Translation gives CSARPLAGFTDTQYF. V is TRBV20-1 and J is TRBJ2-3; TRBD2 agrees at 9 bases. V lost 2 bases to trimming and J lost 2 bases; unmatched junction nucleotides: 5. The germline gives CDR1 DFQATT, CDR2 SNEGSKA (reference sequence). The CDR3 is made up of 15 amino acids.

For the CDR3, the DNA is TGTGCCAGTATCCTCCCCCTCGGATCTGATACGCAGTATTTT. It is translated as CASILPLGSDTQYF. The chain couples TRBV28 to TRBJ2-3; no definite D call. From germline, CDR1 is MDHEN and CDR2 SYDVKM. Trimming removed 9 bases from V and 6 bases from J, with 19 bases in between. The CDR3 totals 14 residues.

The rearrangement links TRBV20-1 to TRBJ2-1; either TRBD1 or TRBD2 may fit D (5 bases each). Germline CDR1 and CDR2: DFQATT and SNEGSKA (reference sequence). The CDR3 has 16 amino acids. V was pared by 2 bases and J by 0 bases, with 14 bases between. CDR3 loop: CSARPGGTSSYNEQFF. The CDR3 coding sequence is TGCAGTGCTAGACCTGGGGGTACTAGCTCCTACAATGAGCAGTTCTTC.

V usage is TRBV7-3 and J usage is TRBJ2-3; D might be TRBD1 or TRBD2, each matching 7 bases. Trimming left V 5 bases short and J 4 bases short, with 16 bases between. The CDR3 is 15 amino acids. Germline loops: CDR1 SGHTA, CDR2 FQGTGA. DNA of the CDR3: TGTGCCAGCAGCCCAGGGGGGGCGAACGCAGATACGCAGTATTTT. Translating gives CASSPGGANADTQYF. Combining the CDR3 with reference TRBV7-3 and TRBJ2-3 gives the whole variable domain GAGVSQTPSNKVTEKGKYVELRCDPISGHTALYWYRQSLGQGPEFLIYFQGTGAADDSGLPNDRFFAVRPEGSVSTLKIQRTERGDSAVYLCASSPGGANADTQYFGPGTRLTVL.

J is TRBJ2-3 and V is TRBV7-3, with 7 bases aligning to TRBD2. J was trimmed by 3 bases and V by 5 bases; bases with no gene match: 11. The germline gives CDR1 SGHTA, CDR2 FQGTGA. This CDR3 has 16 residues. The CDR3 spells CASSPRLAEGTDTQYF. CDR3 nucleotide sequence: TGTGCCAGCAGCCCCCGGCTAGCGGAAGGTACAGATACGCAGTATTTT.

Remarks on this clonotype: Since a much larger clone is just one base distant, this may be a read error. The V and J genes are TRBV12-3 or TRBV12-4 and TRBJ2-1, with D perhaps matching TRBD2 (5 bases). This CDR3 region has 11 residues. The CDR3 loop reads CASSLGTERLF. The CDR3 nucleotides are TGTGCCAGCAGTTTAGGGACTGAGCGGCTCTTC.

The CDR3, as DNA: TGTGCCAGTAGCGCAACAGGGGGCGAGTACGAGCAGTACTTC. This codes for CASSATGGEYEQYF. The gene calls are TRBV6-5 and TRBJ2-7; 9 nucleotides match TRBD1. The CDR3 has 14 residues. The V and J ends lost 9 bases and 4 bases, in that order; junction bases with no gene match: 10. From germline, CDR1 is MNHEY and CDR2 SVGAGI.

This chain connects TRBV29-1 to TRBJ1-1; D call uncertain. Germline values: CDR1 SQVTM, CDR2 ANQGSEA. V lost 8 bases and J lost 7, with 17 bases in between. The CDR3 length is 12 residues. CDR3 nucleotides: TGCAGCTTGATAACGGTGGGCATTGAAGCTTTCTTT. Its protein product is CSLITVGIEAFF.

Comments on this clonotype: At one end the junction does not follow the germline gene, possibly because of a read error. The chain is built from TRBV12-3 or TRBV12-4 and TRBJ2-5; D not certain. The length of the CDR3 is 13 residues. CDR3 in DNA: TGTGGCAGCAGTTTAGTGCAGTGGGAGACCCAGTACTTC. This gives the protein CGSSLVQWETQYF.

As regards this clonotype: No conserved phenylalanine or tryptophan is present at the end of the CDR3, so a read error is the likely explanation. The genes are TRBV28 and TRBJ1-1; D possibly corresponds to TRBD1 (6 bases). The CDR3 has 14 amino acids. The germline V gene has CDR1 MDHEN and CDR2 SYDVKM. The CDR3 DNA reads as TGTACCAGCACCCTGAGGGGGGTGAACACTGAAGCTTTCATT. This codes for CTSTLRGVNTEAFI.